This T cell receptor (beta chain) was sequenced during a study of a mutant IDH1 vaccine in newly diagnosed glioma. Study-level background: Patients received vaccination from 4-6 weeks after radiotherapy alone, or with temozolomide cycles. Treated patients, averaging around 40 years, were about 62% male and around 40% female. Previous care, which was radiotherapy, temozolomide, or both, most often involved both. Week 35 was safety follow-up visit V12; week 47 was end-of-study visit V13.

Comments on this clone: Its antigen is not known.

Generated by immunoSEQ multiplex PCR, the TCRdb table keeps only in-frame clones and is missing some. There are 60,000 to 65,000 clones in the sample; 83% occur only once, and 3.8% lies in the top ten. The time point here: week 47, end of study. Every single dose of the vaccine, 300 ug of mutant IDH1 20-mer peptide, came with topical imiquimod. Deletions cut 7 bases from V and 3 bases from J, with 11 bases between. The CDR3 spans 13 residues. The germline V gene has CDR1 MNHNS and CDR2 SASEGT. Sequenced material: PBMCs, taken from a glioma patient whose treatment included an IDH1 peptide vaccine. V is TRBV6-1 and J is TRBJ2-3; D gene unclear. The clonotype originates from a man under 40 with glioma. CDR3 loop: CASNMARTDTQYF. The CDR3 bases are TGTGCCAGCAATATGGCGCGAACAGATACGCAGTATTTT.